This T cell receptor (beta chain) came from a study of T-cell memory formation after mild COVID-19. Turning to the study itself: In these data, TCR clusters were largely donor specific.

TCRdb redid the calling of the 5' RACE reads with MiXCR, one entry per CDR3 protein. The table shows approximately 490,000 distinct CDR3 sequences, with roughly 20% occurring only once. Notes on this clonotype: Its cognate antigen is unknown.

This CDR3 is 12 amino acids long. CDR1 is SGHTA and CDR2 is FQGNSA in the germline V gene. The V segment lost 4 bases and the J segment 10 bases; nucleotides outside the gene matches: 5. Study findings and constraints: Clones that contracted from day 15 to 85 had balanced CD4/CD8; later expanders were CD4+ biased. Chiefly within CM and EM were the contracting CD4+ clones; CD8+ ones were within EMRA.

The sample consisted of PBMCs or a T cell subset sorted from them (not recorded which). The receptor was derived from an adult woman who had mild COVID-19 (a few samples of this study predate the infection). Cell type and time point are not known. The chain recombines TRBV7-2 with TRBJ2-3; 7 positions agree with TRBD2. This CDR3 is CASSSTSFPQYF. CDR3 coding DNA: TGTGCCAGCAGCTCGACTAGCTTTCCGCAGTATTTT.